This T cell receptor (beta chain) was profiled in a study of CD8 T cells in ankylosing spondylitis. The study, taken as a whole, reports: Disease-associated clones were reportedly significantly overrepresented in matched ankylosing spondylitis synovial fluid. Among TCR beta sequences, a motif of roughly 8 highly homologous variants appeared characteristic of ankylosing spondylitis blood.

A few counts support this clonotype. As yet, its antigen is unknown. The CDR3 is made up of 14 amino acids. Trimming pared 6 bases from V and 1 base from J, leaving 13 bases between. In making TCR beta libraries, quantitative 5'-RACE with molecular barcodes was used. TCRdb independently ran MiXCR on the 5' RACE reads; one entry per CDR3 protein. The repertoire holds around 300,000 distinct CDR3 sequences, with 14% to 15% as singletons. The TCR originated in a male donor with ankylosing spondylitis or in good health (not recorded which). This chain joins TRBV12-3 or TRBV12-4 and TRBJ2-7, with D perhaps matching TRBD2 (7 bases). The sample consisted of blood, either unsorted or a sorted T cell fraction (not recorded which). The CDR3 region is CASRGGEGSYEQYF. The CDR3, as DNA: TGTGCCAGCAGAGGGGGGGAGGGATCCTACGAGCAGTACTTC.